This T cell receptor (beta chain) originates from a study of shared clonotypes between healthy human individuals. The CDR3 spans 14 residues. V lost 4 bases to trimming and J lost 5 bases, with 11 bases between them. The germline gives CDR1 KGHSH, CDR2 LQKENI. The table came from immunoSEQ multiplex PCR; TCRdb's copy has only in-frame clones and leaves some out. This table has about 2.3 million clones, about nine tenths appearing once. The chain combines TRBV18 with TRBJ2-2; no clear D gene. This sequence was found in a man younger than 35 in good health. Some clones in this sample may be carry-over from other donors' samples. Material: naive CD4+ T cells from PBMCs. This sample's subset: CD45RA+ positively selected. The DNA for the CDR3 is TGTGCCAGCTCACAATCCTCCCAGACCGGGGAGCTGTTTTTT. The encoded protein is CASSQSSQTGELFF.